The 20 T cell receptor beta chains below were found in one sample sequenced in a study of CD8 T cells in acute hepatitis C reinfection. Assay: immunoSEQ multiplex PCR; the TCRdb copy retains only in-frame clones and omits some. Here the sample spans about 38,000 clones, just under 90% being singletons. Time point reported: naive CD8 control sorted from an acute-time-point sample. The material sequenced was naive CD8+ T cells from PBMCs. The receptor source for this set is a man aged 25 to 40 with chronic hepatitis C.

The chain links TRBV6-5 to TRBJ1-4; 7 bases agree with TRBD1. Trimming removed 4 bases from V and 8 bases from J; junction bases left unmatched: 7. Germline CDR1 reads MNHEY; CDR2 reads SVGAGI. This CDR3 contains 14 residues. CDR3 in amino acids: CASSFRQGNEKLFF. As DNA, the CDR3 is TGTGCCAGCAGTTTCCGACAGGGAAACGAAAAACTGTTTTTT.

The chain recombines TRBV7-9 with TRBJ2-1; 8 positions match TRBD1. CDR1 is SEHNR, CDR2 FQNEAQ, per germline (reference sequence). The CDR3 is 14 residues long. The junction had 7 bases not matched to a gene; V was cut back by 5 bases and J by 7 bases. The CDR3 DNA follows: TGTGCCAGCAGCCCGGACAGGGACAGGAATGAGCAGTTCTTC. It yields the protein CASSPDRDRNEQFF.

The chain employs TRBV6-1 and TRBJ2-1; D unclear. The V gene lost 4 bases and the J gene lost 9 bases, with 4 bases spanning the gap. The CDR3 loop spans 10 amino acids. Looked up from germline, CDR1 is MNHNS and CDR2 is SASEGT. The CDR3 is CASSVGEQFF. As DNA, the CDR3 is TGTGCCAGCAGTGTTGGTGAGCAGTTCTTC.

Written as DNA, the CDR3 is TGCGCCAGCAGTGAGCACGGGGATTACGAGCAGTACTTC. This gives the protein CASSEHGDYEQYF. The chain employs TRBV10-1 and TRBJ2-7; D is perhaps TRBD2 (5 bases). The CDR3 is 13 residues long. Trimming left V 2 bases short and J 4 bases short, with 9 bases between. Germline values: CDR1 WNHNN, CDR2 SYGVQD (reference sequence).

This clone was recorded a few times. The chain recombines TRBV11-1 with TRBJ2-5; D possibly corresponds to TRBD2 (6 bases). V lost 6 bases to trimming and J lost 7 bases, with 18 bases between them. Looked up from germline, CDR1 is SGHAT and CDR2 is FQDESV (reference sequence). This CDR3 has 14 residues. The CDR3 is CASSFRGTPGTQYF. The CDR3 DNA follows: TGTGCCAGCAGTTTTCGGGGGACCCCGGGGACCCAGTACTTC. The full variable domain, with the rest looked up from reference TRBV11-1 and TRBJ2-5, is EAEVAQSPRYKITEKSQAVAFWCDPISGHATLYWYRQILGQGPELLVQFQDESVVDDSQLPKDRFSAERLKGVDSTLKIQPAELGDSAMYLCASSFRGTPGTQYFGPGTRLLVL.

The chain combines TRBV11-3 with TRBJ2-3; no reliable D call. The CDR3 is 12 residues long. V was cut by 4 bases and J by 2 bases, with 4 bases left in between. Germline lookup yields CDR1 SGHNT and CDR2 YENEEA. CDR3 nucleotide sequence: TGTGCCAGCAGCTCTATCACAGATACGCAGTATTTT. The encoded protein is CASSSITDTQYF.

The rearrangement uses TRBV7-2 and TRBJ2-1; 11 bases align to TRBD2. Germline values: CDR1 SGHTA, CDR2 FQGNSA. The ends lost 3 bases at V and 5 bases at J; junction bases unmatched: 6. The CDR3 loop spans 16 amino acids. The CDR3 region has the DNA TGTGCCAGCAGCTTCCTAGCGGGAGGCCGGGACAATGAGCAGTTCTTC. This encodes CASSFLAGGRDNEQFF.

The V gene is TRBV19, the J gene TRBJ1-1; no definite D call. The V end was cut by 3 bases, the J end by 3 bases, with 5 bases between. In germline, CDR1 is LNHDA, CDR2 SQIVND (reference sequence). The CDR3 has 12 residues. CDR3 protein: CASSMWDTEAFF. The CDR3 DNA follows: TGTGCCAGTAGTATGTGGGACACTGAAGCTTTCTTT.

Points on this clone: A read error may account for a junction end that differs from germline. The rearrangement links TRBV7-7 to TRBJ1-5, with D unresolved. Germline CDR1 and CDR2: SSHAT and FNYEAQ (reference sequence). The CDR3 is 18 amino acids. This CDR3 is CASSFPGRGFRSNQPQHF. DNA of the CDR3: TGTGCTAGCAGCTTTCCGGGCCGAGGGTTTCGCAGCAATCAGCCCCAGCATTTT.

The genes are TRBV5-6 and TRBJ1-6, with D unclear. The CDR3 has 14 residues. The germline gives CDR1 SGHDT, CDR2 YYEEEE. Deletions cut 2 bases from V and 6 bases from J, with 9 bases between. CDR3 amino acids: CASSFGPVNSPLHF. The CDR3 nucleotides are TGTGCCAGCAGCTTTGGGCCCGTTAATTCACCCCTCCACTTT.

The genes are TRBV6-1 and TRBJ1-5, with TRBD1 matching over 7 bases. Trimming took 10 bases from V and 6 from J; bases not matched to a gene: 12. CDR3 length: 14 residues. Germline values: CDR1 MNHNS, CDR2 SASEGT. The CDR3 spells CATGEGSGGQPQHF. CDR3 nucleotide sequence: TGTGCCACAGGGGAGGGTTCAGGGGGTCAGCCCCAGCATTTT.

The V and J genes are TRBV13 and TRBJ2-6; D gene uncertain. V lost 2 bases and J lost 2, with 7 bases in between. The CDR3 runs 15 residues. Per the germline V gene, CDR1 is PRHDT and CDR2 is FYEKMQ (reference sequence). The CDR3 nucleotides read TGTGCCAGCAGCTTATCTGGGGCTGGGGCCAACGTCCTGACTTTC. Protein sequence: CASSLSGAGANVLTF.

Of note for this clone: The identical CDR3 is also encoded by other nucleotide sequences in the sample. The J gene is TRBJ2-7, the V gene TRBV4-1, with 9 bases that match TRBD1. The V gene's germline CDR1 is MGHRA and CDR2 YSYEKL. V lost 4 bases, J lost 4 bases, and 5 bases stayed unmatched. The CDR3 extends over 14 amino acids. DNA of the CDR3: TGCGCCAGCAGCCTCGGACAGGGGAGTTACGAGCAGTACTTC. Its protein is CASSLGQGSYEQYF.

The chain joins TRBV27 to TRBJ2-7; D uncertain. The germline V gene has CDR1 MNHEY and CDR2 SMNVEV (reference sequence). There are 11 residues in the CDR3. V dropped 4 bases and J dropped 5 bases, with 6 bases sitting between them. As DNA, the CDR3 is TGTGCCAGCAGTTGGGCTGACGAGCAGTACTTC. Its protein product is CASSWADEQYF.

V is TRBV7-9 and J is TRBJ1-5, with no clear D. From germline, CDR1 is SEHNR and CDR2 FQNEAQ (reference sequence). Trimming removed 1 base at V and 6 bases at J, with 13 bases between. The CDR3 runs to 15 residues. Here the CDR3 DNA reads TGTGCCAGCAGCTTAGATGCCAGTATCATTCAGCCCCAGCATTTT. Its protein is CASSLDASIIQPQHF.

The V call is TRBV6-5, the J call TRBJ1-4, with 7 bases aligning to TRBD1. CDR1 and CDR2 from the germline V gene are MNHEY and SVGAGI. V was pared by 2 bases and J by 7 bases, with 4 bases of the junction left unmatched. The CDR3 covers 14 residues. The CDR3 protein is CASSYADRAEKLFF. For the CDR3, the DNA is TGTGCCAGCAGTTACGCCGACAGGGCTGAAAAACTGTTTTTT.

CDR3 in amino acids: CASSQDLEGTNYGYTF. The DNA for the CDR3 is TGCGCCAGCAGCCAAGATCTGGAAGGGACTAACTATGGCTACACCTTC. The chain links TRBV4-1 to TRBJ1-2; D is unresolved. V lost 0 bases and J 0 bases, leaving 11 bases between the germline ends. This CDR3 has 16 amino acids. The germline CDR1 and CDR2 sequences are MGHRA and YSYEKL.

This sequence joins TRBV5-1 and TRBJ2-5; D might be TRBD1 (5 bases). CDR1 and CDR2 (germline): SGHRS, YFSETQ. Trimming removed 3 bases at V and 5 bases at J, with 26 bases between. This CDR3 has 18 amino acids. The CDR3 spells CASSWTDSLWGERETQYF. CDR3 in DNA: TGCGCCAGCAGCTGGACCGACAGTCTTTGGGGTGAAAGGGAGACCCAGTACTTC. The complete variable domain, with remaining parts taken from reference TRBV5-1 and TRBJ2-5, reads KAGVTQTPRYLIKTRGQQVTLSCSPISGHRSVSWYQQTPGQGLQFLFEYFSETQRNKGNFPGRFSGRQFSNSRSEMNVSTLELGDSALYLCASSWTDSLWGERETQYFGPGTRLLVL.

The CDR3 DNA sequence: TGTGCCAGTAGTATCGGTAGCGGGGGGGCTTACGAGCAGTACTTC. The encoded protein is CASSIGSGGAYEQYF. The J gene is TRBJ2-7, the V gene TRBV19; 11 bases fit TRBD2. J gave up 4 bases and V 3 bases, and 5 bases lay outside the gene matches. The CDR3 consists of 15 residues. Germline CDR1 reads LNHDA; CDR2 reads SQIVND (reference sequence).

The V and J genes are TRBV7-9 and TRBJ1-1, with D possibly being TRBD1 (5 bases). Germline CDR1 and CDR2: SEHNR and FQNEAQ (reference sequence). The CDR3 has 16 amino acids. Trimming cost V 3 bases and J 4 bases, with 18 bases left between them. This CDR3 reads CASSFVAGKVLTEAFF. The CDR3 region has the DNA TGTGCCAGCAGCTTCGTTGCAGGGAAGGTCCTCACTGAAGCTTTCTTT.